This T cell receptor beta chain was retrieved from a study of cytomegalovirus exposure and HLA in healthy donors. Unmatched junction bases numbered 7, after V lost 4 bases and J lost 6 bases. The CDR3 sequence is 15 residues long. Germline assignment: CDR1 SGHRS and CDR2 YFSETQ. Libraries were prepared by immunoSEQ multiplex PCR; TCRdb keeps only in-frame clonotypes and omits some of them. The sample lists some 150,000 clones, 75% to 90% occurring once. The rearrangement joins TRBV5-1 to TRBJ2-1; 10 nucleotides agree with TRBD1. The specimen was PBMCs. This TCR came from a young woman in good health and CMV-seropositive. The CDR3 region is CASSQDRGAFNEQFF. The CDR3, as DNA: TGCGCCAGCAGCCAGGACAGGGGGGCCTTCAATGAGCAGTTCTTC.